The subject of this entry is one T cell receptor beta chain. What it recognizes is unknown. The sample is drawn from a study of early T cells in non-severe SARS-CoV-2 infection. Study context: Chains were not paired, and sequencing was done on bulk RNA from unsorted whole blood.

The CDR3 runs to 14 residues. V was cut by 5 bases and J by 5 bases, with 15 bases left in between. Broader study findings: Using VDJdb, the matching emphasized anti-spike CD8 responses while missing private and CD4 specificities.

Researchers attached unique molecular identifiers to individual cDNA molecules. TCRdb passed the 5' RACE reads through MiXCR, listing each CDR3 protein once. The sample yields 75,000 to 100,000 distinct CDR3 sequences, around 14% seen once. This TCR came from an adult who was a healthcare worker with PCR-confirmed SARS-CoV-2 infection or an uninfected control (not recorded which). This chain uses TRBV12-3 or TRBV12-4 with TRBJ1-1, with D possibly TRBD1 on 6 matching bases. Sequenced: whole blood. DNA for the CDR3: TGTGCCAGCAGTAAAACAGGGTGGGGGACTGAAGCTTTCTTT. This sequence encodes CASSKTGWGTEAFF.